The present T cell receptor (beta chain) was sequenced within a study of CD8+ T cells in alopecia areata. Pooled cells of cutaneous lymph node origin were sorted on CD4, CD8alpha, NKG2D, NKG2ACE and other markers. Germline CDR1 is NNHDY and CDR2 is SYVADS. There are 14 residues in the CDR3. Sequencing templates came from extracted RNA that was reverse transcribed into cDNA. TCRdb's table, derived via immunoSEQ multiplex PCR, lists solely in-frame clones and lacks some. Sampling found around 290,000 clones, none seen once. This clone has only a few counts. These gene names are mouse names. The read halts 4 residues ahead of the CDR3 end, with the missing end drawn from the germline J gene.

This TCR derives from a C3H/HeJ mouse with alopecia areata. For the strain, the MHC haplotype given is H2-k. This sequence joins TRBV13-3 and TRBJ2-1; 8 positions match TRBD2. Specimen: CD4+ T cells sorted from a lymph node. The DNA read from the CDR3 is TGTGCCAGCAGTGATGAGGGGGGGGCGGCT. Translating gives CASSDEGGAA. The full CDR3 is CASSDEGGAAEQFF.